This T cell receptor beta chain is drawn from a study of early T cells in non-severe SARS-CoV-2 infection. In the study overall: Chains were unpaired, as sequencing was done on bulk RNA from unsorted whole blood. Points from the study as a whole: Matching results from VDJdb favored anti-spike CD8 responses, leaving private and CD4 specificities undetected.

This CDR3 region has 14 residues. V was shortened by 4 bases and J by 3 bases, with 10 bases between the two germline ends. Individually, cDNA molecules had unique molecular identifiers attached to them. Each CDR3 protein is one row after TCRdb ran MiXCR on the 5' RACE reads. This table holds 30,000 to 40,000 distinct CDR3 sequences, 6% to 7% found once. This clonotype was observed at least ten times. Its target is unknown. The sequence came from an adult who was a healthcare worker with PCR-confirmed SARS-CoV-2 infection or an uninfected control (not recorded which). The sequenced sample consisted of whole blood. The gene calls are TRBV12-3 or TRBV12-4 and TRBJ1-5; D remains ambiguous. The CDR3 DNA sequence: TGTGCCAGCAGTTACAGCCTACACAATCAGCCCCAGCATTTT. Translating it yields CASSYSLHNQPQHF.